This T cell receptor beta chain was sequenced during a study of immune evolution from preneoplasia to lung adenocarcinoma. Profiled with immunoSEQ multiplex PCR; TCRdb holds only in-frame clones, not every one. The sample has several thousand clones, roughly 80% seen once. The CDR3 covers 13 residues. Trimming removed 1 base from V and 14 bases from J, with 14 bases in between. Germline-derived CDR1 and CDR2 are LNHNV and YYDKDF (reference sequence). Material for sequencing was FFPE minimally invasive lung adenocarcinoma tissue. The sequence derives from a donor older than 65 with lung adenocarcinoma. The chain uses TRBV15 and TRBJ1-4; the D is unclear. DNA for the CDR3: TGTGCCACCAGCAGAGGCGGGAGCGTCGGGCTGTTTTTT. Its protein is CATSRGGSVGLFF.